The present TCR beta chain was sequenced within a study of T cell changes during pregnancy in multiple sclerosis. Method: immunoSEQ multiplex PCR; TCRdb's copy keeps in-frame clones and lacks some. In the table there are roughly 100,000 clones, about nine tenths of which are singletons. Comment on this clone: The same CDR3 arises from other DNA sequences in this sample as well.

The sequenced sample was peripheral blood, obtained in the second trimester of pregnancy. The TCR sequence derives from a female donor in good health, enrolled as a control in a pregnancy study.

The CDR3 DNA is TGTGCCAGCAGCCCTTGGGACAGGGCCTACGAGCAGTACTTC. This sequence encodes CASSPWDRAYEQYF. The V gene is TRBV6-5, the J gene TRBJ2-7, with 9 bases that match TRBD1. V trimming: 6 bases; J trimming: 2 bases; junction bases outside the gene matches: 5. The germline V gene has CDR1 MNHEY and CDR2 SVGAGI. The CDR3 loop spans 14 amino acids.